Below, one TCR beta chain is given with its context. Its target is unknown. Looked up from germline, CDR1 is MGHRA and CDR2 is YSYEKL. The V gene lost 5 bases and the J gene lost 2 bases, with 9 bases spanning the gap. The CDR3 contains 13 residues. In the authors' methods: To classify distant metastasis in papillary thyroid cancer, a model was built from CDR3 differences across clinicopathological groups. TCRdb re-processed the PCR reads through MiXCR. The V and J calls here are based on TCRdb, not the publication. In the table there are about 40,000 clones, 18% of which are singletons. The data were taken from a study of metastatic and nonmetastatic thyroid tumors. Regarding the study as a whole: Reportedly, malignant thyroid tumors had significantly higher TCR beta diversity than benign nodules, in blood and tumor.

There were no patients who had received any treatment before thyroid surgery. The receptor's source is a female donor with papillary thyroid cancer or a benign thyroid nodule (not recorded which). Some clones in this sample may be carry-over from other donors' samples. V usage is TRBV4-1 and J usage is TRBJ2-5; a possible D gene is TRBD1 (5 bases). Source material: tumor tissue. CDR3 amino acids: CASSTGYQETQYF. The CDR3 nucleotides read TGCGCCAGCAGCACAGGATATCAAGAGACCCAGTACTTC.